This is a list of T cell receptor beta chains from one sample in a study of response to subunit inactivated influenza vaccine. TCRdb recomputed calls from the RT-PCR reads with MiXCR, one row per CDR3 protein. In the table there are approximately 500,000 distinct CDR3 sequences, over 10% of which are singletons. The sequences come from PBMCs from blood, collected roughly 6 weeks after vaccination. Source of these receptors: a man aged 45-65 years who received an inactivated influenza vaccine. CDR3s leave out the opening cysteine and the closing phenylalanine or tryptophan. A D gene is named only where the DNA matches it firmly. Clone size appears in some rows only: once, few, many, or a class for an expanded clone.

CDR3: SVGEGASGYEQY
V: TRBV29-1
D: NA
J: TRBJ2-7
size: few

CDR3: ASRQGTGGYTEAF
V: TRBV12-3/TRBV12-4
D: TRBD1
J: TRBJ1-1
size: few

CDR3: ASSPTRSGGNTQY
V: TRBV5-5
D: NA
J: TRBJ2-3
size: NA

CDR3: ASSRGTEAF
V: TRBV7-9
D: NA
J: TRBJ1-1
size: many

CDR3: ASSLKKWREAVDSTDTQY
V: TRBV27
D: TRBD2
J: TRBJ2-3
size: few

CDR3: ASSLIVTGELF
V: TRBV6-5
D: NA
J: TRBJ2-2
size: few

CDR3: ASSLATFKAF
V: TRBV12-3/TRBV12-4
D: NA
J: TRBJ1-1
size: few

CDR3: ASRRTTGELF
V: TRBV6-2/TRBV6-3
D: NA
J: TRBJ2-2
size: few

CDR3: ASSLHRADNSPLH
V: TRBV12-3/TRBV12-4
D: NA
J: TRBJ1-6
size: few

CDR3: ASSLDSGALRIF
V: TRBV7-3
D: NA
J: TRBJ1-1
size: few

CDR3: ASSHREYLYEQY
V: TRBV7-2
D: NA
J: TRBJ2-7
size: few

CDR3: SGSPAGDTQY
V: TRBV29-1
D: NA
J: TRBJ2-3
size: NA

CDR3: ASTIVRASYT
V: TRBV12-3/TRBV12-4
D: NA
J: TRBJ1-2
size: NA

CDR3: ASRQQELNTEAF
V: TRBV7-8
D: NA
J: TRBJ1-1
size: few

CDR3: ASSLSPSLAGIYNEQF
V: TRBV11-2
D: TRBD2
J: TRBJ2-1
size: NA

CDR3: ASSQADRLYEQY
V: TRBV4-1
D: NA
J: TRBJ2-7
size: NA

CDR3: SARPQTYEQY
V: TRBV20-1
D: NA
J: TRBJ2-7
size: NA

CDR3: ASSLAGSYNEQF
V: TRBV12-3/TRBV12-4
D: TRBD2
J: TRBJ2-1
size: many

CDR3: ASSPRSGNTGELF
V: TRBV9
D: NA
J: TRBJ2-2
size: few

CDR3: SALGGASNQPQH
V: TRBV20-1
D: NA
J: TRBJ1-5
size: NA

CDR3: ASSLSSGHQNTEAF
V: TRBV5-1
D: NA
J: TRBJ1-1
size: many

CDR3: ASSVGTTLSTDTQY
V: TRBV9
D: NA
J: TRBJ2-3
size: few

CDR3: ASSLPGPEQF
V: TRBV27
D: NA
J: TRBJ2-1
size: NA

CDR3: ASNYRDRAGANVLT
V: TRBV6-2/TRBV6-3
D: TRBD1
J: TRBJ2-6
size: few

CDR3: ASSPAPRSFHEQY
V: TRBV7-2
D: NA
J: TRBJ2-7
size: few

CDR3: ASTSSGGDLGETQY
V: TRBV9
D: TRBD2
J: TRBJ2-5
size: NA

CDR3: ASSPLAGTHNEQF
V: TRBV19
D: TRBD2
J: TRBJ2-1
size: few

CDR3: ASSPYALTDTQY
V: TRBV18
D: NA
J: TRBJ2-3
size: NA

CDR3: ASSLAGRAGEYNEQF
V: TRBV5-1
D: TRBD2
J: TRBJ2-1
size: few

CDR3: ASSLVGSRASDTQY
V: TRBV12-3/TRBV12-4
D: NA
J: TRBJ2-3
size: many

CDR3: ASKGQGATGELF
V: TRBV6-4
D: TRBD1
J: TRBJ2-2
size: many